The T cell receptor beta chain under discussion was sequenced for a study of T cells after yellow fever vaccination. Study-level findings and limits: Contaminating bulk clonotypes could be abundant in FACS-sorted repertoires.

Template-switching 5'RACE yielded the TCR cDNA; a universal primer site and UMIs were added in the process. TCRdb re-called the 5' RACE reads with MiXCR, one entry per CDR3 protein. The table includes fewer than 400,000 distinct CDR3 sequences, over 8.5% detected once. Regarding this clonotype: What it recognizes is unknown.

Germline V CDR1 and CDR2: SGHRS, YFSETQ. This CDR3 contains 14 residues. V was trimmed by 3 bases and J by 7 bases, leaving 16 bases between them. The chain employs TRBV5-1 and TRBJ1-2; weak D call: TRBD1 (6 bases). This receptor was taken from a man aged 18-30 years who received the YFV17D yellow fever vaccine. Sequences were derived from CD4+ T cells sorted from PBMCs, sampled 45 days after the yellow fever booster vaccination. CDR3 in DNA: TGCGCCAGCAGCTACCAAGGGGGTGAGGGTGGCTACACCTTC. Encoded protein: CASSYQGGEGGYTF.